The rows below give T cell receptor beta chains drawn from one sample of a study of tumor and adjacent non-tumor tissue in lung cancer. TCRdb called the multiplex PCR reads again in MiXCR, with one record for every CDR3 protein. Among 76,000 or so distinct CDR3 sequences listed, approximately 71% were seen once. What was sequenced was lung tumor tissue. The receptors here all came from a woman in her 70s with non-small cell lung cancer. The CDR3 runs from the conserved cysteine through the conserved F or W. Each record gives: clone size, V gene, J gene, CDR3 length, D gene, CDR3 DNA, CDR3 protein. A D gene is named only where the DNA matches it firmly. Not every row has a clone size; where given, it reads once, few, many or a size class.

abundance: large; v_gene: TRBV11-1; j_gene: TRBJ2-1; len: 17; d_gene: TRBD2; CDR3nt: TGTGCCAGCAGCTCCCACTTAGCGGGAGGTTCCTACAATGAGCAGTTCTTC; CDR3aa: CASSSHLAGGSYNEQFF
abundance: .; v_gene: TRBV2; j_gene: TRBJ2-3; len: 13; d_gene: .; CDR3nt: TGTGCCAGCACGATTGGTACCACAGGTACGCAGTATTTT; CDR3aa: CASTIGTTGTQYF
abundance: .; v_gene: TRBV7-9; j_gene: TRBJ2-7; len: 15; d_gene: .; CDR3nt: TGTGCCAGCAGCGACTACCGGGACCGATCCTACAAGCAGTACTTC; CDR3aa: CASSDYRDRSYKQYF
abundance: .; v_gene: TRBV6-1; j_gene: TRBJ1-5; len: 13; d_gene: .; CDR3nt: TGTGCCAACATTCTAAACGGGGTTCAGCCCCAGCATTTT; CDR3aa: CANILNGVQPQHF
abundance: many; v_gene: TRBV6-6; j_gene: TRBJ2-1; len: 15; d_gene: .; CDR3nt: TGTGCCAGCAGTTACTCGATGAGCTCCTACAATGAGCAGTTCTTC; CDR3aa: CASSYSMSSYNEQFF
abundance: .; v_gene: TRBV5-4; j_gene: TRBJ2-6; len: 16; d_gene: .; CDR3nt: TGTGCCAGCAACTTCGACGGGTTGTTGGGGGCCACCGTCCTGACTTTC; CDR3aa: CASNFDGLLGATVLTF
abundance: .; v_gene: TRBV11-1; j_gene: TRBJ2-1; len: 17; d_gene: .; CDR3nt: TGTGCCAGCAGCTTAGAGTCAGGGGGAGGGTCTTACAATGAGCAGTTCTTC; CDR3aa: CASSLESGGGSYNEQFF
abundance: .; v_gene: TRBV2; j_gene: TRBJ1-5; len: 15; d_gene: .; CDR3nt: TGTGCCAGCAGTGAAGCTAGGGGGAGCAATCAGCCGCAGCATTTT; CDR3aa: CASSEARGSNQPQHF
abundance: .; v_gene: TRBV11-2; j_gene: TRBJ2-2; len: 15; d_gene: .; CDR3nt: TGTGCCAGCAGCAAACCGGTTACGGACACCGGGGAGCTGTTTTTT; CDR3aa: CASSKPVTDTGELFF
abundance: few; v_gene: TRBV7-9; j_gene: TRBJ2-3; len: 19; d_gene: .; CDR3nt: TGTGCCAGCAGCTTAGGGTTCCGGGACTCCCCGCACACACCAGATACGCAGTTTTTT; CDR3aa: CASSLGFRDSPHTPDTQFF
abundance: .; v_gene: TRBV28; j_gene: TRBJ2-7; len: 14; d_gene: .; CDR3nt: TGTGCCAGCAGGGCCGGGACTTCTTCCTACGAGCAGTACTTC; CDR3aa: CASRAGTSSYEQYF
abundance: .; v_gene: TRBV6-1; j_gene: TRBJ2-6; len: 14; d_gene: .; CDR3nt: TGTGCCAGCAGCGAGGGGATTGGGGCCAACGTCCTGACTTTC; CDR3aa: CASSEGIGANVLTF
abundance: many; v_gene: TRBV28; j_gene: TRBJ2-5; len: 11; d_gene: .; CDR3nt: TGTGCCAGCACCGGGGCGGAGACCCAGTACTTC; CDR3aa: CASTGAETQYF
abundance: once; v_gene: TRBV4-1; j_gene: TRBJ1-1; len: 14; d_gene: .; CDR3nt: TGCACCAGCAGCACACGGACTGAGAACACTGAAGCTTTCTTT; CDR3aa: CTSSTRTENTEAFF
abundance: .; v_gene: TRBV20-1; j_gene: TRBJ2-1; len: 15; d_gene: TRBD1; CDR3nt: TGCGGTGCTACCGCCGGACAGGGCTCCTACAATGAGCAGTTCTTC; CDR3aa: CGATAGQGSYNEQFF
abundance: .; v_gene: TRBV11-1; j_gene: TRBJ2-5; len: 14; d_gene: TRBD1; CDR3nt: TGTGCTAGCAACCCCCGGGGCAGGGGGGAGACCCAGTACTTC; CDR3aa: CASNPRGRGETQYF
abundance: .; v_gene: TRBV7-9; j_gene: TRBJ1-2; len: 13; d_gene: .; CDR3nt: TGTGCCAGCAGCCTGGCTACTAACTATGGCAACACCTTC; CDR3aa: CASSLATNYGNTF
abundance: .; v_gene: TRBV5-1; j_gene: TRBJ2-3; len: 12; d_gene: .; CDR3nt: TGCGCCAGCGGACGGGCTTCAGATACGCAGTATTTT; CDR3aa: CASGRASDTQYF
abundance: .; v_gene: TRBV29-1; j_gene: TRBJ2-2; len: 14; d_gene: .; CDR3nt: TGCATCGTTGTTCGCTCCTTGGAGGGCGGGGAGCTGTTTTTT; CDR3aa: CIVVRSLEGGELFF
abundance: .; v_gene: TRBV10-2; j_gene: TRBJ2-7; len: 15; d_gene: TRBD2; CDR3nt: TGCGCCAGCAGTGAATCCGGACTAGCGGAGGTGGTGCAGTACTTC; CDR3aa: CASSESGLAEVVQYF
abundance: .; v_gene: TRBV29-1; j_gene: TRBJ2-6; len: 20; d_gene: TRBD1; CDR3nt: TGCAACGTTGGGGAAAGGGCCAGGGGGCAATCCGACGCTGGGGCCAACGTCATGACTTTC; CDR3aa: CNVGERARGQSDAGANVMTF
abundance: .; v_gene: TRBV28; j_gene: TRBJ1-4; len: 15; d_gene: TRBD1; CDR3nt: TGTGCCAACAGTTTAGTTGGGACAGGGGATGAAAAACTGTTTTTT; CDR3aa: CANSLVGTGDEKLFF
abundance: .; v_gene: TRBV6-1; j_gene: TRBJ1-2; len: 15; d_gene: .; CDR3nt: TGTGTCAGCAGTGAATCTAGGGGGGGGTCCTATGGCTACATCTTC; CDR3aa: CVSSESRGGSYGYIF
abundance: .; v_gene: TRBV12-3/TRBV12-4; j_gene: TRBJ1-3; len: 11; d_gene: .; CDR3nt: TGTGCCAACAGTTTCATGGGCACCATACATTTT; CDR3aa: CANSFMGTIHF
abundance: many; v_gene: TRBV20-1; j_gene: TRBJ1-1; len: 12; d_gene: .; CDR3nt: TGCAGTGCTTCGGGGCCATTCACTGAAGCTTTCTTT; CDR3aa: CSASGPFTEAFF
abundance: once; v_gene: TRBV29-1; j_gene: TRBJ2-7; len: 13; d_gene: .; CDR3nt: TGCGGCGTTCCCGTCAGTGGGAGCTACGAGCAGTACTTC; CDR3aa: CGVPVSGSYEQYF
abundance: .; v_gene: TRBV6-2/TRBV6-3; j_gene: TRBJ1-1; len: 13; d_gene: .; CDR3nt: TGTGCCAGTATTTACTCGAGTGACACTGAAGCTTTCTTT; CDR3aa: CASIYSSDTEAFF
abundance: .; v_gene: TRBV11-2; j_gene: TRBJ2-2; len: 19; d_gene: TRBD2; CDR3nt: TGTGCCAGCAGCCCGTACAACTTGGGACTAGCGAGAGGCACCGGGGAGCTGTTTTTT; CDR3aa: CASSPYNLGLARGTGELFF
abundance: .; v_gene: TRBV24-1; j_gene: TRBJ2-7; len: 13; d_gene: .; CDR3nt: TGTGCCACCGGTGATCCTGGCCTTTACGAGCAGTACTTC; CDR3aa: CATGDPGLYEQYF
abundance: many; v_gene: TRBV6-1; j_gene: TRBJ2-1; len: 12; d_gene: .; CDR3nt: TGTGCCAGTCATGACGGGTACAATGAGCAGTTCTTC; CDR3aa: CASHDGYNEQFF
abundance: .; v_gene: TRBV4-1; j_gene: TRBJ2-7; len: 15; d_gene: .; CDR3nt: TGCGCCAGCAGCCGAAACCGGGACGGATCCTACGAACAGTACTTC; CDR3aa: CASSRNRDGSYEQYF
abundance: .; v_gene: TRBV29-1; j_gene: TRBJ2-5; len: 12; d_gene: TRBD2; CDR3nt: TGCAACGATAGACTAGCTCAAGAGACCCAGTACTTC; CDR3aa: CNDRLAQETQYF
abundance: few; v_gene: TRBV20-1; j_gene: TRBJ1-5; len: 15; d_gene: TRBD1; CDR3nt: TGCAGTGCTAAAAAGACAGGGGTGGACAATCAGCCCCAGCATTTT; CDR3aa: CSAKKTGVDNQPQHF
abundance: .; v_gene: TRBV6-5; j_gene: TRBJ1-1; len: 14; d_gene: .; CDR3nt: TGTGCCAACAGTTACTCGACCCGGAACACTGAAGCTTTCTTT; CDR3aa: CANSYSTRNTEAFF
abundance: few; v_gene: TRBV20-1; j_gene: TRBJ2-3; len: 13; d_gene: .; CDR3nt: TGCAGTGCTGATAGGGACGTGGCAGATACGCAGTATTTT; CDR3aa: CSADRDVADTQYF
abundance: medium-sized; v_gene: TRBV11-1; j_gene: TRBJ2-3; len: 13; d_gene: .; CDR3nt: TGTGCCAGCGCCAACCCCTTCACAGATACGCAGTATTTT; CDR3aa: CASANPFTDTQYF
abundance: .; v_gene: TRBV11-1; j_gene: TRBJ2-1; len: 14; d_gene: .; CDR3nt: TGTGCCAGCAGCCCGCTGGAGGGTCGCTATGAGCAGTCCTTC; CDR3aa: CASSPLEGRYEQSF
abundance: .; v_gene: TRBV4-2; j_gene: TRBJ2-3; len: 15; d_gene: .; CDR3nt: TGTGCCAGCAGCCAAGGGACAAGTCTCACAGATGCGCAGTTTTTT; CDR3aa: CASSQGTSLTDAQFF
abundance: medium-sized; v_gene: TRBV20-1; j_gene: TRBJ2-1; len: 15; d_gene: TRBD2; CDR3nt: TGCAGTGCTAGAGCCGGCGGGAGGGTCAACAATGAGCAGTTCTTC; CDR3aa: CSARAGGRVNNEQFF
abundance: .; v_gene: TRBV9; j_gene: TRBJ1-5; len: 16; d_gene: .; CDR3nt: TGTGCCAGCAGCGTAGGGGCGGGAGAACCAACTTCGCCCCAGCATTTT; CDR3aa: CASSVGAGEPTSPQHF
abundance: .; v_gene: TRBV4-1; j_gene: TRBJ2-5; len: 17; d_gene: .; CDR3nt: TGCGCCAGCAGCCTAGACCGACCGGGCCACGAAGGAGGGACCCAGTACTTC; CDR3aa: CASSLDRPGHEGGTQYF
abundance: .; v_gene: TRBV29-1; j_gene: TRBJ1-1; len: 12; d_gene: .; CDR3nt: TGCAGCCTGCGATTTGGGGGCACTGAAGCTTTCTTT; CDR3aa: CSLRFGGTEAFF
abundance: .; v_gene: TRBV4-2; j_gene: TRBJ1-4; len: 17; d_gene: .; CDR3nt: TGTGCCAGCAGCCAAGAGGAAAGGGTGACAACTAATGAAGAACTGTTTTTT; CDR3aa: CASSQEERVTTNEELFF
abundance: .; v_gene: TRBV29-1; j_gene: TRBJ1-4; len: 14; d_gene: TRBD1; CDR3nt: TGCAGCGTTGGGACAGGGGGTACTAATGAAATACTGTTTTTT; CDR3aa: CSVGTGGTNEILFF
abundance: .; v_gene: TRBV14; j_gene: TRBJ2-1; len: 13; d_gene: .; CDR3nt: TGTGCCAGCAACCAATGGGAGCGTGGCGAGCGGTTCTTC; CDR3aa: CASNQWERGERFF
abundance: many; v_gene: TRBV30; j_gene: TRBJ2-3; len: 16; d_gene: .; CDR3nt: TGTGCCTGGAGATACCGGGACGTCAGCTTCACAGATACGCAGTATTTT; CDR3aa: CAWRYRDVSFTDTQYF
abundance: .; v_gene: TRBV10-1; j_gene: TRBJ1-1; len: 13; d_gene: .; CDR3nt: TGCGCCAGCCGTGAGTCGGGGAGGGCTGAAGCTCTCTTT; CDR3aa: CASRESGRAEALF
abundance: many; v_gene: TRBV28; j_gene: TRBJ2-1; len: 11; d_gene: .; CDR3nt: TGTGCCAGCAGTCCCTGGCGGGAGCAGTTCTTC; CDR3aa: CASSPWREQFF
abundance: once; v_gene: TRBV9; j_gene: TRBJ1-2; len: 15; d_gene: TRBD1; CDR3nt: TGTGCCAGCAGCTCAGGGGGCTTATCTGGCTATGGCTACACCTTC; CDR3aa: CASSSGGLSGYGYTF
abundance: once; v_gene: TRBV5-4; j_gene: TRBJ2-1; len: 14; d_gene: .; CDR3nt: TGTGTCAGCAGCCCAGTGGGGGCCATGGATGAGCAGTCCTTC; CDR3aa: CVSSPVGAMDEQSF
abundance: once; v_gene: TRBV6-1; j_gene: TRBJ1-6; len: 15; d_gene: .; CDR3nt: TGCGCCAGCAGTGAAGGGCCAGGCTTGCCTTCACCCTTCCACTTT; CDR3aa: CASSEGPGLPSPFHF
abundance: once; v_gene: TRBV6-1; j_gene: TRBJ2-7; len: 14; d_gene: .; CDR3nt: TGTGCCAGCAGTGAAAGTCTCGCAGTGTACAAGCAGTACTTC; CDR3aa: CASSESLAVYKQYF
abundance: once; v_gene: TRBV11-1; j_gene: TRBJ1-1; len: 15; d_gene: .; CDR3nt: TGTACCAGCAGTGGTCGGGCAGGGCCATTGACTGAAGCTTTGTTT; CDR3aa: CTSSGRAGPLTEALF
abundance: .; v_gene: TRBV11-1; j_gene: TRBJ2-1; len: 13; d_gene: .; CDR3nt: TGTGCAAGCAGTTACCTTTCCAGGGGTGAGCGGTTCTTC; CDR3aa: CASSYLSRGERFF
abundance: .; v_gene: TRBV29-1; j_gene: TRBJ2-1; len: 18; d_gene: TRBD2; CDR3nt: TGCAGCGTTGAAGCCCCCTCCGGACTAGCGGAGGGTGTCAATGAGCAGTTCTTT; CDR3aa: CSVEAPSGLAEGVNEQFF